This T cell receptor beta chain stems from a study of regulatory T cells in long-lasting Graves disease. Indicated time point: persistent/refractory GD, antithyroid drugs over 5 years with positive TRAb. RNA isolated from PBMCs was used to make the TCR library. Combining iRepertoire HTBI primers with Arm-PCR of CDR3 regions, the authors built TCR beta libraries. TCRdb used MiXCR to reprocess the multiplex PCR reads, holding one entry per CDR3 protein. This sample has about 460,000 distinct CDR3 sequences, with approximately 23% found just once. The TCR originated in a female donor with Graves disease. Material: peripheral blood mononuclear cells (PBMCs), obtained when the disease was refractory, from a patient treated with antithyroid drugs.

The CDR3 spells CASTTPRDRGRRLMNEQFF. The CDR3 DNA sequence: TGTGCCAGTACCACCCCACGGGACAGGGGGCGGAGGCTTATGAATGAGCAGTTCTTC. V is TRBV19 and J is TRBJ2-1; 12 positions agree with TRBD1. CDR3 length equals 19 residues. The ends lost 7 bases at V and 7 bases at J; junction bases unmatched: 20. Looked up from germline, CDR1 is LNHDA and CDR2 is SQIVND (reference sequence). Supplemented by reference TRBV19 and TRBJ2-1, the full variable domain reads DGGITQSPKYLFRKEGQNVTLSCEQNLNHDAMYWYRQDPGQGLRLIYYSQIVNDFQKGDIAEGYSVSREKKESFPLTVTSAQKNPTAFYLCASTTPRDRGRRLMNEQFFGPGTRLTVL.